Following are 27 T cell receptor beta chains from one sample sequenced in a study of blood T cells in healthy people across ages. Then a second PCR, running roughly 7 to 11 cycles, was carried out with a sample-barcoded 5' primer and a J-beta primer mix. TCRdb reanalysed the 5' RACE reads using MiXCR and keeps one entry per CDR3 protein. The sample includes 1.5 million to 2 million distinct CDR3 sequences, approximately 50% seen only once; the top ten take around 2.1%. The source material was blood. All receptors derive from a woman aged 35 to 49 in good health.

The CDR3 DNA reads TGTGCCAGCAGCCTTGACAGGGGGCTAAACACCGGGGAGCTGTTTTTT. Its translation is CASSLDRGLNTGELFF. The chain uses TRBV4-2 and TRBJ2-2, with TRBD1 matching over 10 bases. Germline lookup yields CDR1 LGHNA and CDR2 YNFKEQ. The V segment lost 4 bases and the J segment 2 bases; nucleotides outside the gene matches: 4. The CDR3 is 16 amino acids.

This clonotype has more than one count but fewer than ten. The chain is built from TRBV20-1 and TRBJ2-1; the match to TRBD2 covers 14 bases. The germline CDR1 and CDR2 sequences are DFQATT and SNEGSKA (reference sequence). V lost 5 bases to trimming and J lost 2 bases; unmatched junction nucleotides: 2. The CDR3 sequence is 15 residues long. The CDR3 loop is CSAGLAGGTYNEQFF. In nucleotides, the CDR3 is TGCAGTGCTGGACTAGCGGGGGGTACCTACAATGAGCAGTTCTTC.

The chain links TRBV20-1 to TRBJ2-5; 8 bases line up with TRBD1. Judging by the DNA end, TRBJ2-7 fits better; the J call may be wrong. The CDR3 runs to 12 residues. Germline loops: CDR1 DFQATT, CDR2 SNEGSKA (reference sequence). In DNA, the CDR3 is TGCAGGGCCTACAGGGGGGTCTACGAGCAGTACTTC. Its translation is CRAYRGVYEQYF.

This clonotype was counted many times. The chain's CDR3 is CASSLSTGGTETQYF. CDR3 DNA sequence: TGTGCCAGCAGCTTAAGTACAGGGGGCACAGAGACCCAGTACTTC. The V and J genes are TRBV7-2 and TRBJ2-5, with TRBD1 matching 9 bases. Germline loops: CDR1 SGHTA, CDR2 FQGNSA. The ends lost 2 bases at V and 4 bases at J; junction bases unmatched: 5. The CDR3 sequence is 15 residues long.

The rearrangement links TRBV6-1 to TRBJ1-1; TRBD1 matches 7 bases. Per the germline V gene, CDR1 is MNHNS and CDR2 is SASEGT. The trim removed 8 bases at V and 11 bases at J, leaving 11 bases unmatched. The CDR3 has 12 amino acids. The CDR3 reads CASSSLTGDAFF. CDR3 nucleotide sequence: TGTGCCAGCTCCTCTTTAACAGGGGACGCTTTCTTT.

The chain employs TRBV5-1 and TRBJ1-2; 10 bases fit TRBD1. J lost 3 bases, V lost 0 bases, and 8 bases had no gene match. The CDR3 is 17 residues long. In germline, CDR1 is SGHRS, CDR2 YFSETQ. The CDR3 sequence: CASSLDGTGAEDYGYTF. In DNA form, the CDR3 reads TGCGCCAGCAGCTTGGATGGGACAGGGGCTGAGGACTATGGCTACACCTTC.

This clonotype has a single count. This rearrangement joins TRBV12-3 or TRBV12-4 to TRBJ1-1; 9 bases line up with TRBD1. Unmatched junction bases numbered 10, after V lost 5 bases and J lost 3 bases. This CDR3 has 16 residues. CDR3 sequence (DNA): TGTGCCAGCAGTCCAACCACAGGGGGCGGATACACTGAAGCTTTCTTT. Protein sequence: CASSPTTGGGYTEAFF.

The chain combines TRBV29-1 with TRBJ2-6; D is uncertain. The CDR3 runs to 13 residues. Germline V gene sequence: CDR1 SQVTM, CDR2 ANQGSEA. Trimming cost V 4 bases and J 2 bases, with 6 bases left between them. The CDR3 coding sequence is TGCAGCGTTGCGGGTCCTGGGGCCAACGTCCTGACTTTC. Protein product: CSVAGPGANVLTF.

Turning to this clonotype: This may stem from a read error, because a much larger clone lies one nucleotide away. The chain recombines TRBV7-2 with TRBJ2-7, with D hard to call. The germline V gene encodes CDR1 SGHTA and CDR2 FQGNSA. This CDR3 has 12 residues. Trimming took 1 base from V and 12 from J, leaving 13 bases between them. Here the CDR3 DNA reads TGTGCCAGCAGCTTAGATCGAGAAGGGCTGTACTTC. It is translated as CASSLDREGLYF.

This clonotype appeared a few times. The chain couples TRBV4-1 to TRBJ1-4, with D maybe TRBD1 (5 bases). The CDR3 contains 16 residues. Germline V gives CDR1 MGHRA, CDR2 YSYEKL. V lost 4 bases and J 3 bases, leaving 15 bases between the germline ends. CDR3 DNA sequence: TGCGCCAGCAGCCGGGCAGCAGGGTTGCCTAATGAAAAACTGTTTTTT. It yields the protein CASSRAAGLPNEKLFF.

This clonotype turned up a few times. V gene TRBV5-1 combines with J gene TRBJ2-5; TRBD2 aligns across 8 bases. The CDR3 has 14 amino acids. CDR1 SGHRS and CDR2 YFSETQ come from the germline V gene. Losses at the gene ends were 7 bases for V and 11 bases for J; bases not matched to a gene: 16. The CDR3 region has the DNA TGCGCCAGCCTACCGGGACTAGGGGTAAATGAGCAGTACTTC. It codes for CASLPGLGVNEQYF.

The sample holds one count of this clonotype. This chain links TRBV11-3 with TRBJ1-2; unclear D gene. This CDR3 is built from 13 residues. Germline CDR1 and CDR2: SGHNT and YENEEA. The V gene lost 5 bases and the J gene lost 3 bases, with 10 bases spanning the gap. As DNA, the CDR3 is TGTGCCAGCAGCGGAAAGGGAGACTATGGCTACACCTTC. Translating gives CASSGKGDYGYTF.

This clonotype was seen a few times. This rearrangement joins TRBV13 to TRBJ2-5; TRBD2 might be the D (6 bases). CDR1 is PRHDT, CDR2 FYEKMQ, per germline (reference sequence). V was cut by 4 bases and J by 7 bases, with 19 bases left in between. This CDR3 comprises 15 residues. The CDR3 here is CASSSELTGVGTQYF. In DNA form, the CDR3 reads TGTGCCAGCAGCTCGGAACTGACGGGGGTAGGGACCCAGTACTTC.

The chain recombines TRBV10-2 with TRBJ2-1; TRBD2 matches at 15 bases. Trimming cost V 5 bases and J 15 bases; bases outside gene matches: 11. Germline lookup yields CDR1 WSHSY and CDR2 SAAADI. CDR3 length: 15 amino acids. The CDR3 bases are TGCGCCAGCAGTTACCGGACTAGCGGGGGGGCCGGTCTGTTCTTC. It specifies CASSYRTSGGAGLFF.

V gene TRBV27 combines with J gene TRBJ2-5; D may be TRBD1 or TRBD2 (7 bases each). The assigned J gene may be wrong: the sequence end matches TRBJ2-1 better. Per germline, CDR1 MNHEY and CDR2 SMNVEV (reference sequence). The CDR3 runs 15 residues. The CDR3 reads CASSPTGRGQETQFF. For the CDR3, the DNA is TGTGCCAGCAGTCCCACAGGGAGGGGGCAAGAGACCCAGTTCTTC.

The chain uses TRBV28 and TRBJ2-7; D unresolved. The length of the CDR3 is 15 residues. The germline gives CDR1 MDHEN, CDR2 SYDVKM. Deletions cut 2 bases from V and 0 bases from J, with 11 bases between. CDR3 sequence: CASSLQVGSSYEQYF. The CDR3 coding sequence is TGTGCCAGCAGTTTACAGGTGGGATCCTCCTACGAGCAGTACTTC.

V usage is TRBV2 and J usage is TRBJ2-5; no definite D call. V shed 8 bases and J shed 11 bases, with 15 bases lying between them. The CDR3 has 11 amino acids. CDR1 and CDR2 from the germline V gene are SNHLY and FYNNEI. In DNA, the CDR3 is TGTGCCAGCGTGCTCGGTTCCCCACAGTACTTC. This encodes CASVLGSPQYF.

As regards this clonotype: A much larger clone lies one base from this, so it may be a read error. CDR3 nucleotide sequence: TGCAGTGCTAGAGATTTGGTTGTGGGACCTACTGAAAAACTGTTTTTT. This encodes CSARDLVVGPTEKLFF. The chain uses TRBV20-1 and TRBJ1-4; possibly TRBD1 for D (5 bases). Germline lookup yields CDR1 DFQATT and CDR2 SNEGSKA (reference sequence). Trimming cost V 0 bases and J 7 bases, with 18 bases left between them. This CDR3 is 16 amino acids long.

V gene TRBV29-1 combines with J gene TRBJ1-2; no definite D call. Germline lookup yields CDR1 SQVTM and CDR2 ANQGSEA. The CDR3 totals 13 residues. V was shortened by 1 base and J by 4 bases, with 10 bases between the two germline ends. CDR3 in DNA: TGCAGCGTTGAAGTTCAGGTGGGCTATGGCTACACCTTC. This encodes CSVEVQVGYGYTF.

There are a few counts of this clonotype. The chain carries TRBV7-9 and TRBJ2-5, with 7 bases lining up with TRBD1. The CDR3 sequence is 16 residues long. The J segment lost 4 bases and the V segment lost 5 bases, leaving 13 bases of the junction unmatched. Germline V gene sequence: CDR1 SEHNR, CDR2 FQNEAQ (reference sequence). CDR3 coding DNA: TGTGCCAGCAGCACAACCCACGGGACAGAGTCAGAGACCCAGTACTTC. Protein product: CASSTTHGTESETQYF.

The chain recombines TRBV7-9 with TRBJ2-1; D is unresolved. Germline V gene data show CDR1 as SEHNR and CDR2 as FQNEAQ (reference sequence). V was cut by 5 bases and J by 5 bases, with 16 bases left in between. CDR3 size: 15 residues. CDR3 nucleotide sequence: TGTGCCAGCAGCGATTTGCGATCCGTGGACAATGAGCAGTTCTTC. It is translated as CASSDLRSVDNEQFF. Full variable domain (outside the CDR3, taken from reference TRBV7-9 and TRBJ2-1): DTGVSQNPRHKITKRGQNVTFRCDPISEHNRLYWYRQTLGQGPEFLTYFQNEAQLEKSRLLSDRFSAERPKGSFSTLEIQRTEQGDSAMYLCASSDLRSVDNEQFFGPGTRLTVL.

The gene calls are TRBV20-1 and TRBJ2-3; possible D gene TRBD2, 6 bases. CDR1 is DFQATT and CDR2 is SNEGSKA in the germline V gene (reference sequence). The CDR3 runs to 12 residues. The V gene lost 0 bases and the J gene lost 8 bases, with 9 bases spanning the gap. This chain's CDR3 is CSARDEGGTQYF. The CDR3 bases are TGCAGTGCTAGAGACGAGGGAGGTACGCAGTATTTT.

The chain recombines TRBV4-1 with TRBJ2-1; TRBD2 matches at 7 bases. The ends lost 0 bases at V and 4 bases at J; junction bases unmatched: 9. The CDR3 has 17 amino acids. Germline lookup yields CDR1 MGHRA and CDR2 YSYEKL. CDR3 amino acids: CASSQDGGGGVYNEQFF. Written as DNA, the CDR3 is TGCGCCAGCAGCCAAGATGGTGGGGGGGGGGTTTACAATGAGCAGTTCTTC.

This clonotype was observed a few times. The V and J genes are TRBV20-1 and TRBJ2-1; 9 bases map to TRBD1. The CDR3 runs 16 residues. V was pared by 5 bases and J by 8 bases, with 16 bases of the junction left unmatched. In germline, CDR1 is DFQATT, CDR2 SNEGSKA (reference sequence). The CDR3 DNA follows: TGCAGTGCTTACCGGACAGGGGCATTGCTACGGGATGAGCAGTTCTTC. This encodes CSAYRTGALLRDEQFF.

The chain is built from TRBV4-3 and TRBJ2-1; TRBD1 matches 9 bases. V dropped 3 bases and J dropped 9; count of bases not matched to a gene: 9. This CDR3 comprises 15 residues. In germline, CDR1 is LGHNA, CDR2 YSLEER. DNA for the CDR3: TGCGCCAGCAGCCAGTATCCGGGACAGGGCACTGAGCAGTTCTTC. Translated: CASSQYPGQGTEQFF.

Notes on this clonotype: One end of the junction does not line up with germline, which may come from a read error. The chain carries TRBV28 and TRBJ2-7; a possible D gene is TRBD1 (5 bases). Germline CDR1 MDHEN, CDR2 SYDVKM. This CDR3 spans 13 amino acids. The CDR3 is CAVLSGIYHEQSF. CDR3 in DNA: TGTGCCGTCCTCTCAGGGATCTACCACGAGCAGTCCTTC.

The J gene is TRBJ2-7, the V gene TRBV4-1; D is uncertain. There are 14 residues in the CDR3. V was shortened by 1 base and J by 3 bases, with 10 bases between the two germline ends. Germline CDR1 MGHRA, CDR2 YSYEKL. CDR3 amino acids: CASSQVGFDYEQYF. CDR3 nucleotides: TGCGCCAGCAGCCAAGTGGGGTTTGACTACGAGCAGTACTTC.